This T cell receptor (beta chain) was recovered during a study of blood T cell repertoires in COVID-19 (dated by TCRdb to about 2020). For context, the study as a whole: Samples from collaborators originated in the United States, Italy and Spain and spanned both the acute and convalescent phases of COVID-19. HLA class I and class II types, where available, came from metadata supplied by the sample provider rather than from assay-based typing. The samples were drawn from two sources: the first 160 participants of the ongoing ImmuneRACE study, and about 1,300 subjects contributed by 6 global collaborators. A de-identified subject ID, COVID-19 status, age in years and sex were almost always included in the sample metadata. The material from the prospective study consisted of cDNA or gDNA derived from T cells, B-cell-depleted T cells, or PBMCs. The repertoires were released in a freely available public database meant as a resource for research on the immune response to SARS-CoV-2. Subjects who had been exposed to COVID-19, were actively infected with it, or had recovered from it provided the deeply sampled blood TCRbeta repertoires that made up the dataset. Broad study findings and their caveats: How much clinical and demographic metadata was included differed by source and by participant, and the metadata was provided uncurated.

In the prospective study, participants were roughly 18 to 95 years old, resided in about two dozen geographic areas of the United States, and were enrolled through a virtual design. In the prospective study, cohorts were assigned on the basis of participant-reported clinical history obtained from a screening survey and a study questionnaire. Recovered participants in ImmuneRACE Cohort 3 were defined as having two consecutive negative NP/OP PCR tests, clearance from a healthcare professional, or resolution of symptoms. In the prospective study, whole blood, serum and a nasopharyngeal or oropharyngeal swab were collected from each participant by mobile phlebotomists. Participants in the prospective study had the option to provide additional blood draws and questionnaires over an approximately 2-month period. Before DNA extraction, prospective study blood samples were shipped either frozen or at room temperature.

TCRbeta CDR3 regions were amplified from genomic DNA by means of the immunoSEQ Assay, a bias-controlled multiplex PCR. Under the source paper's analysis protocol: Within the assay, amplification of reference gene primers was used to estimate how many nucleated cells each sample contained. To quantify the absolute abundance of each unique TCRbeta CDR3 rearrangement, sequence reads were collapsed and filtered. Productive Simpson clonality was computed per sample as the square root of Simpson's diversity index over productive rearrangements. Sourced from immuneACCESS, this table was stored by TCRdb with only in-frame sequences that have V and J called. A share of the clones is absent; for the studies checked, an unresolved V gene accounts for under half, and the remainder has no known explanation. The V and J calls and the clone size are those of that table, but D and trimming were determined from the DNA. The sample has under 250,000 clones on record, about 79% of them singletons. Approximately 3.1% of the sample belongs to the ten largest clones.

With respect to this clone: Its antigen is still unknown. No base qualities exist here, and no much larger clone lies one base off it.

The germline V gene (reference sequence) yields SEHNR for CDR1 and FQNEAQ for CDR2. Clipping removes 1 base from V and 1 base from J, with 6 as the unmatched junction base count. Reading from cysteine to phenylalanine, the CDR3 counts 16 amino acids. Only CDR3 DNA is held: 48 bases, read in frame from base 1. The clonotype originates from a woman aged 60 to 75 who had recovered from COVID-19. What was sequenced was PBMCs or T cells enriched from blood (not recorded which). The chain is encoded by TRBV7-9 joined to TRBJ1-1; 7 central nucleotides agree with TRBD1. The nucleotide sequence is TGTGCCAGCAGCTTAGGTAGGGGGACAGCGAACACTGAAGCTTTCTTT. It encodes CASSLGRGTANTEAFF.